Presented here are 24 T cell receptor beta chains from one specimen sequenced in a study of T-cell reconstitution after alpha-beta-depleted transplantation in children. The library targeted TCRbeta and was prepared with unique molecular identifiers. MiXCR, run by TCRdb on the PCR reads, gives a single entry per CDR3 protein. The sample lists 170,000 or so distinct CDR3 sequences, about 6.3% occurring once. The sample consisted of PBMCs from the stem cell graft donor, taken from the stem cell graft. The source of these receptors is a human donor who donated a stem cell graft to a child with Wiskott-Aldrich syndrome.

The chain employs TRBV15 and TRBJ2-7; D not certain. The CDR3 is made up of 16 amino acids. Between the trimmed V and J ends, which lost 5 bases and 0 bases, there was a span of 17 bases. CDR1 is LNHNV, CDR2 YYDKDF, per germline (reference sequence). The CDR3 DNA reads as TGTGCCACCAGCTCAGAAGGTGGGCCATCCTCCTACGAGCAGTACTTC. It encodes CATSSEGGPSSYEQYF.

This clonotype was recorded many times. The chain recombines TRBV6-6 with TRBJ1-1; D unresolved. Germline assignment: CDR1 MNHNY and CDR2 SVGAGI (reference sequence). The CDR3 is 13 amino acids. Trimming shortened V by 8 bases and J by 7 bases, and 17 bases separated the two germline ends. CDR3 DNA: TGTGCCAGCTATATGAGTAATGATTATGAAGCTTTCTTT. This gives the protein CASYMSNDYEAFF.

V and J are TRBV7-8 and TRBJ2-6; D may correspond to TRBD1 or TRBD2 (5 bases each). Looked up from germline, CDR1 is SGHVS and CDR2 is FQNEAQ. Trimming cost V 4 bases and J 2 bases, with 21 bases left between them. The CDR3 has 19 residues. The CDR3 DNA is TGTGCCAGCAGCTACCCCCGGGGCGGTAGGGTAACTGGGGCCAACGTCCTGACTTTC. This translates into CASSYPRGGRVTGANVLTF.

This clonotype was counted a few times. The V call is TRBV14, the J call TRBJ2-2; D unresolved. The V end was cut by 2 bases, the J end by 3 bases, with 10 bases between. There are 15 residues in the CDR3. Germline CDR1 reads SGHDN; CDR2 reads FVKESK. The CDR3: CASSQSGSYTGELFF. The CDR3 bases are TGTGCCAGCAGCCAATCTGGGTCCTACACCGGGGAGCTGTTTTTT.

This clonotype was detected many times. The chain uses TRBV20-1 and TRBJ2-7; possible D gene TRBD1, 7 bases. Germline V gene lookup returns CDR1 DFQATT and CDR2 SNEGSKA (reference sequence). The length of the CDR3 is 13 residues. The CDR3: CRAQTGRSYEQYF. The CDR3 DNA reads TGCAGGGCTCAGACAGGGAGGTCCTACGAGCAGTACTTC.

This clonotype was seen many times. The chain is built from TRBV12-3 or TRBV12-4 and TRBJ1-1; D is perhaps TRBD1 (5 bases). The CDR3 spans 11 residues. V was trimmed by 5 bases and J by 10 bases, leaving 11 bases between them. DNA of the CDR3: TGTGCCAGCAGTCCAGGGTCTGTAGCTTTCTTT. Translation gives CASSPGSVAFF.

With regard to this clonotype: The junction departs from germline at one end; a sequencing error may be responsible. The V gene is TRBV5-1, the J gene TRBJ2-5; no definite D call. This CDR3 spans 14 amino acids. In germline, CDR1 is SGHRS, CDR2 YFSETQ. The CDR3 spells CAGSFAREEETQYF. CDR3 coding DNA: TGCGCCGGCAGCTTCGCCCGAGAAGAAGAGACCCAGTACTTC.

This clonotype was found many times. V is TRBV12-3 or TRBV12-4 and J is TRBJ2-5; D may be TRBD1 or TRBD2 (5 bases each). This CDR3 has 13 residues. Trimming took 5 bases from V and 3 from J, leaving 10 bases between them. The CDR3 reads CASSRDGKETQYF. CDR3 sequence (DNA): TGTGCCAGCAGTAGGGACGGAAAAGAGACCCAGTACTTC.

This clonotype came up a few times. V is TRBV11-2 and J is TRBJ2-5; 7 bases are a match to TRBD2. The CDR3 runs to 17 residues. From germline, CDR1 is SGHAT and CDR2 FQNNGV. The V gene end was trimmed by 1 base and the J gene end by 1 base; junction bases not matched to a gene: 9. The CDR3 sequence: CASSLVFRASGQETQYF. The CDR3 DNA reads as TGTGCCAGCAGCTTAGTCTTCAGGGCTAGCGGCCAAGAGACCCAGTACTTC.

In its sample, this clonotype was seen a few times. V is TRBV14 and J is TRBJ2-2; D may be TRBD1 or TRBD2 (5 bases each). This CDR3 region has 16 residues. Trimming pared 6 bases from V and 1 base from J, leaving 15 bases between. Germline V CDR1 and CDR2: SGHDN, FVKESK. The CDR3 region is CASSPGTPVNTGELFF. The CDR3 nucleotides read TGTGCCAGCAGTCCCGGGACGCCCGTGAACACCGGGGAGCTGTTTTTT.

There are a few counts of this clonotype. The chain couples TRBV12-3 or TRBV12-4 to TRBJ2-4; 7 bases align to TRBD1. With 5 bases clipped from V and 7 bases from J, the junction kept 8 bases outside the gene matches. This CDR3 contains 14 residues. The DNA of the CDR3 is TGTGCCAGCAGTACCGGGACAGTTGGGAACATTCAGTACTTC. Its translation is CASSTGTVGNIQYF.

This clonotype was found many times. The chain uses TRBV7-9 and TRBJ2-7, with TRBD2 matching over 8 bases. Germline lookup yields CDR1 SEHNR and CDR2 FQNEAQ (reference sequence). The CDR3 has 15 amino acids. Losses at the gene ends were 5 bases for V and 3 bases for J; bases not matched to a gene: 9. In nucleotides, the CDR3 is TGTGCCAGCAGCCTCACAGCGGGGGCAAACTACGAGCAGTACTTC. Its protein is CASSLTAGANYEQYF.

This clonotype has a count of ten or more. The V and J genes are TRBV18 and TRBJ2-7; 8 positions match TRBD2. The CDR3 extends over 14 amino acids. V was pared by 3 bases and J by 6 bases, with 7 bases of the junction left unmatched. From germline, CDR1 is KGHSH and CDR2 LQKENI. This chain's CDR3 is CASSPGLVSGEQYF. The CDR3 DNA reads as TGTGCCAGCTCACCGGGACTAGTATCGGGCGAGCAGTACTTC. Together with reference TRBV18 and TRBJ2-7, the CDR3 gives the full variable domain: NAGVMQNPRHLVRRRGQEARLRCSPMKGHSHVYWYRQLPEEGLKFMVYLQKENIIDESGMPKERFSAEFPKEGPSILRIQQVVRGDSAAYFCASSPGLVSGEQYFGPGTRLTVT.

The sample holds a few counts of this clonotype. The rearrangement uses TRBV5-1 and TRBJ1-4, with D perhaps TRBD1 (6 bases). CDR1 and CDR2 from the germline V gene are SGHRS and YFSETQ. There are 14 residues in the CDR3. The ends were cut back, 6 bases at V and 8 bases at J, with 17 bases in the middle. This CDR3 reads CASTTTGAGEKLFF. CDR3 in DNA: TGCGCCAGCACGACCACGGGGGCTGGGGAAAAACTGTTTTTT.

The sample holds many counts of this clonotype. V is TRBV9 and J is TRBJ2-1, with 7 bases aligning to TRBD2. The CDR3 extends over 14 amino acids. In germline, CDR1 is SGDLS, CDR2 YYNGEE. Trimming removed 4 bases from V and 8 bases from J; junction bases left unmatched: 9. The CDR3 protein is CASSPRTSFDEQFF. CDR3 nucleotide sequence: TGTGCCAGCAGCCCCCGGACTAGTTTCGATGAGCAGTTCTTC.

The CDR3 coding sequence is TGTGCCACCAGCCCTCGGCTGGCGGGGGCCCCCAACGAGCAGTACTTC. It translates to CATSPRLAGAPNEQYF. The chain employs TRBV15 and TRBJ2-7, with a weak D call TRBD2 (7 bases). The CDR3 length is 16 residues. Germline CDR1 reads LNHNV; CDR2 reads YYDKDF (reference sequence). The V gene lost 5 bases and the J gene lost 5 bases, with 22 bases spanning the gap. Full variable domain (remainder filled in from reference TRBV15 and TRBJ2-7): DAMVIQNPRYQVTQFGKPVTLSCSQTLNHNVMYWYQQKSSQAPKLLFHYYDKDFNNEADTPDNFQSRRPNTSFCFLDIRSPGLGDTAMYLCATSPRLAGAPNEQYFGPGTRLTVT.

With regard to this clonotype: This may come from a read error, since a much larger clone is one base off. The rearrangement links TRBV3-1 to TRBJ1-5; D is undetermined. Trimming left V 6 bases short and J 6 bases short, with 15 bases between. CDR1 and CDR2 from the germline V gene are LGHDT and YNNKEL (reference sequence). This CDR3 comprises 14 residues. The CDR3 protein is CASSGGKGTQPQHF. CDR3 sequence (DNA): TGTGCCAGCAGTGGAGGGAAGGGTACTCAGCCCCAGCATTTT.

At least ten counts were recorded for this clonotype. The rearrangement links TRBV12-3 or TRBV12-4 to TRBJ1-5; unclear D gene. The CDR3 loop spans 13 amino acids. Trimming removed 3 bases from V and 4 bases from J, with 7 bases in between. The CDR3 nucleotides are TGTGCCAGCAGTTTGCTCAGGAATCAGCCCCAGCATTTT. This codes for CASSLLRNQPQHF.

The V and J genes are TRBV2 and TRBJ1-4; 9 bases align to TRBD1. The germline CDR1 and CDR2 sequences are SNHLY and FYNNEI. This CDR3 has 15 amino acids. J was trimmed by 6 bases and V by 6 bases; bases with no gene match: 8. CDR3 nucleotides: TGTGCCAGCAGGATACAGGGGGCGAGGGATGAAAAACTGTTTTTT. This gives the protein CASRIQGARDEKLFF.

This clonotype was picked up many times. This chain joins TRBV9 and TRBJ2-2, with TRBD1 identical over 9 bases. From germline, CDR1 is SGDLS and CDR2 YYNGEE. This CDR3 comprises 16 residues. J gave up 0 bases and V 2 bases, and 2 bases lay outside the gene matches. DNA for the CDR3: TGTGCCAGCAGCGTGGGACAGGGCGCGAACACCGGGGAGCTGTTTTTT. Translation gives CASSVGQGANTGELFF.

The table lists this clonotype with a few counts. The V gene is TRBV20-1, the J gene TRBJ1-6; D unresolved. Germline CDR1 reads DFQATT; CDR2 reads SNEGSKA (reference sequence). V lost 1 base, J lost 10 bases, and 8 bases lay in between. The CDR3 is 12 amino acids. Here the CDR3 reads CSARGGSSPLHF. In nucleotides, the CDR3 is TGCAGTGCTAGAGGGGGTTCCTCACCCCTCCACTTT.

This clonotype appeared a few times. This chain joins TRBV6-4 and TRBJ2-3; D unresolved. Germline loops: CDR1 MRHNA, CDR2 SNTAGT. Trimming shortened V by 6 bases and J by 12 bases, and 16 bases separated the two germline ends. The CDR3 is made up of 12 amino acids. The CDR3 loop is CASSNGRVGQYF. Written as DNA, the CDR3 is TGTGCCAGCAGCAATGGAAGAGTTGGTCAGTATTTT.

In this sample, this clonotype turned up many times. The rearrangement joins TRBV29-1 to TRBJ2-2; no clear D gene. The CDR3 runs to 11 residues. Looked up from germline, CDR1 is SQVTM and CDR2 is ANQGSEA. V was clipped by 7 bases and J by 6 bases, with 9 bases between them. CDR3 sequence: CSAGRSGELFF. The CDR3, as DNA: TGCAGCGCTGGTAGATCCGGGGAGCTGTTTTTT.

This clonotype was counted many times. The chain carries TRBV5-1 and TRBJ1-1; D is uncertain. Deletions cut 7 bases from V and 1 base from J, with 14 bases between. Looked up from germline, CDR1 is SGHRS and CDR2 is YFSETQ. The CDR3 runs to 14 residues. In DNA, the CDR3 is TGCGCCAGCCGCAGCCTGTCGGGGAACACTGAAGCTTTCTTT. It yields the protein CASRSLSGNTEAFF.